One and the same sample provided the 10 T cell receptor beta chains below, sequenced in a study of molecular identifiers for immune sequencing clone quantification. TCRdb used MiXCR to reprocess the PCR reads, holding one entry per CDR3 protein. The sample yields hundreds of thousands of distinct CDR3 sequences, about 25% seen once. Specimen: naive CD8+ T cells from blood, with Jurkat cell RNA spiked in. Indicated subset: FACS-sorted CD8+CD4-CCR7+CD45RA+ naive T cells. These receptors originate from a human donor in good health. Some libraries in this study had Jurkat cell RNA spiked in.

This clonotype was recorded many times. J is TRBJ2-1 and V is TRBV6-2 or TRBV6-3, with a tentative D call TRBD2 (5 bases). Germline V gives CDR1 MNHEY, CDR2 SVGEGT. The V end lost 3 bases, the J end lost 7 bases, and 7 bases lay between the germline ends. The CDR3 sequence is 12 residues long. Written as DNA, the CDR3 is TGTGCCAGCAGTTATGAGGGAAATGAGCAGTTCTTC. Translation: CASSYEGNEQFF.

A remark on this clonotype: A much larger clone lies a single base off, so this may be a read error. The gene calls are TRBV28 and TRBJ2-7; a possible D gene is TRBD2 (5 bases). CDR3 length: 14 amino acids. V lost 8 bases to trimming and J lost 2 bases, with 16 bases between them. Germline V gene data show CDR1 as MDHEN and CDR2 as SYDVKM. DNA for the CDR3: TGTGCCAGCGCCCCAGGACTGGCTGCCTACGAGCAGTACTTC. This codes for CASAPGLAAYEQYF.

This clonotype occurred a few times. A read error may account for a junction end that differs from germline. The chain links TRBV6-2 or TRBV6-3 to TRBJ1-1; D might be TRBD1 (5 bases). The CDR3 extends over 14 amino acids. Germline V gene data show CDR1 as MNHEY and CDR2 as SVGEGT. CDR3 nucleotide sequence: TGTGCCAGCAGAATAGACAGCATGAACACTGAAGCTTACTTT. The encoded protein is CASRIDSMNTEAYF.

As concerns this clonotype: A much larger clone sits a single nucleotide away, making a read error possible. The J gene is TRBJ1-1, the V gene TRBV7-2; D is unclear. V lost 5 bases and J lost 8, with 9 bases in between. CDR3 length equals 11 residues. The V gene's germline CDR1 is SGHTA and CDR2 FQGNSA. Written as DNA, the CDR3 is TGTGCCAGCAGCCGGAGTTGGGAAGCTTTCTTT. Its protein is CASSRSWEAFF.

The chain uses TRBV5-6 and TRBJ1-2; 10 bases map to TRBD1. Germline CDR1 and CDR2: SGHDT and YYEEEE. The CDR3 runs to 16 residues. The V and J ends lost 4 bases and 5 bases, in that order; junction bases with no gene match: 11. CDR3 loop: CASSVRRQGATYGYTF. The CDR3 DNA reads as TGTGCCAGCAGCGTCCGCCGACAGGGGGCAACGTATGGCTACACCTTC.

The CDR3 sequence: CASSLYGTDNSYEQYF. The CDR3 nucleotides are TGTGCCAGCAGTTTATACGGGACAGATAATTCCTACGAGCAGTACTTC. V is TRBV28 and J is TRBJ2-7; 7 nucleotides align to TRBD1. Germline CDR1 and CDR2: MDHEN and SYDVKM. V was pared by 1 base and J by 1 base, with 7 bases of the junction left unmatched. This CDR3 is built from 16 residues.

With regard to this clonotype: A junction boundary mismatches the germline segment, possibly from a read error. CDR3 DNA sequence: TGTGCCAGCAGTGAGGACAGGGGGCTTAATGAAAAACTGCTTTTT. Its translation is CASSEDRGLNEKLLF. The chain carries TRBV27 and TRBJ1-4, with 11 bases matching TRBD1. The CDR3 is made up of 15 amino acids. Per the germline V gene, CDR1 is MNHEY and CDR2 is SMNVEV (reference sequence). Using reference TRBV27 and TRBJ1-4 for the parts outside the CDR3, the full variable domain is EAQVTQNPRYLITVTGKKLTVTCSQNMNHEYMSWYRQDPGLGLRQIYYSMNVEVTDKGDVPEGYKVSRKEKRNFPLILESPSPNQTSLYFCASSEDRGLNEKLLFGSGTQLSVL.

This clonotype was counted a few times. The J gene is TRBJ2-3, the V gene TRBV21-1; the D segment call TRBD2 is taken from the table without a DNA check. TRBV21-1 is an annotated pseudogene. The CDR3 is made up of 16 amino acids. The CDR3 loop reads CASSRPSGRPGDTQYF. DNA of the CDR3: TGTGCCAGCAGCCGTCCAAGCGGGAGGCCCGGGGATACGCAGTATTTT.

Of note for this clonotype: A single base separates this from a much larger clone, so it may be a read error. The V call is TRBV4-3, the J call TRBJ2-7, with a possible D match to TRBD1 (6 bases). In germline, CDR1 is LGHNA, CDR2 YSLEER. This CDR3 has 15 residues. The CDR3, as DNA: TGCGCCAGCAGCCAAAACCCCCTGGCAGGGGACGAGCAGAACTTC. Translation: CASSQNPLAGDEQNF.

This clonotype has more than one count but fewer than ten. This chain links TRBV7-9 with TRBJ2-7; 13 nucleotides match TRBD2. V dropped 5 bases and J dropped 3; count of bases not matched to a gene: 16. The length of the CDR3 is 19 residues. CDR1 and CDR2 from the germline V gene are SEHNR and FQNEAQ (reference sequence). DNA of the CDR3: TGTGCCAGCAGCACGTCGACTAGCGGGGGGATAAATATGTTCTACGAGCAGTACTTC. Translating gives CASSTSTSGGINMFYEQYF.